A selection of T cell receptor beta chains follows, all from one sample in a study of cytotoxic CD8 clonotypes in ibrutinib-treated CLL. TCRdb's copy holds only in-frame clones and misses some; the assay was immunoSEQ multiplex PCR. The sample contains roughly 250,000 clones, roughly 74% of which appear only once. This sample comprised PBMCs, obtained after 24 months of ibrutinib treatment. The receptors were sampled from a human donor with chronic lymphocytic leukemia. Both conserved end residues are trimmed from each CDR3.

j_gene: TRBJ1-1; v_gene: TRBV30; CDR3aa: AWSVLRGNTEAF
j_gene: TRBJ2-1; v_gene: TRBV4-2; CDR3aa: ASSGGQVLAGALDNEQF
j_gene: TRBJ2-5; v_gene: TRBV5-1; CDR3aa: ASSPLTGDQETQY
j_gene: TRBJ2-5; v_gene: TRBV5-1; CDR3aa: ASSLGSGAKETQY
j_gene: TRBJ1-1; v_gene: TRBV7-6; CDR3aa: ASSPPGQVPTEAF
j_gene: TRBJ1-3; v_gene: TRBV18; CDR3aa: ASSPREGSGNTIY
j_gene: TRBJ1-5; v_gene: TRBV2; CDR3aa: ASSDRVGHQPQH
j_gene: TRBJ1-2; v_gene: TRBV19; CDR3aa: ASSIIQGIDGYT
j_gene: TRBJ2-7; v_gene: TRBV2; CDR3aa: ASSEGGGWSEQY
j_gene: TRBJ1-1; v_gene: TRBV6-6; CDR3aa: ASSRQGPRNTEAF
j_gene: TRBJ2-7; v_gene: TRBV25-1; CDR3aa: ASSEFGVLADRAYEQY